The clone carrying this TCR beta chain appeared a few times. These data come from a study of blood T cells in healthy people across ages. With a J-beta primer mix and a sample-barcoded 5' primer, a second PCR ran 7 to 11 cycles. MiXCR, run by TCRdb on the 5' RACE reads, gives a single entry per CDR3 protein. The sample carries around 1,000,000 distinct CDR3 sequences, about 25% recorded once. CDR3 length equals 14 residues. Germline assignment: CDR1 ENHRY and CDR2 SYGVKD. Between the trimmed V and J ends, which lost 3 bases and 4 bases, there was a span of 10 bases. This sample was shared with a second study, whose subject was T cells of mothers and their children.

This sequence was found in a girl aged 2 to 10 in good health. The source material was blood. V usage is TRBV10-3 and J usage is TRBJ1-5, with unresolved D. This CDR3 reads CAISDRAENQPQHF. CDR3 coding DNA: TGTGCCATCAGTGACCGGGCAGAGAATCAGCCCCAGCATTTT.